The 5 T cell receptor beta chains presented below share a single source sample, sequenced in a study of regulatory T cells in long-lasting Graves disease. Sequencing libraries for TCR beta were prepared with iRepertoire HTBI primers and Arm-PCR of CDR3 regions. From the multiplex PCR reads, TCRdb called clonotypes with MiXCR, one entry per CDR3 protein. The data contain under 500,000 distinct CDR3 sequences, roughly 15% of them singletons. Regarding time point: newly diagnosed GD, antithyroid drugs for less than 3 months. TCR sequences were obtained from RNA taken from PBMCs. The same sample was also used in a study of T cells in Graves' hyperthyroidism and ophthalmopathy.

The sequences come from peripheral blood mononuclear cells (PBMCs), collected at new diagnosis, from a patient treated with antithyroid drugs. These receptors came from a woman in her thirties with Graves disease.

Details on this clonotype: A read error may explain this, as a much larger clone is one base away. The chain is built from TRBV6-2 or TRBV6-3 and TRBJ1-1; no clear D gene. With 5 bases removed from V and 0 bases from J, the gap between germline ends came to 7 bases. Germline CDR1 MNHEY, CDR2 SVGEGT. This CDR3 spans 13 amino acids. The CDR3 DNA reads as TGTGCCAGCAGTGAGACGATGAACACTGAAGCTTTCTTT. It translates to CASSETMNTEAFF.

This clonotype showed up many times. The chain combines TRBV28 with TRBJ2-4; no clear D. This CDR3 comprises 15 residues. Trimming cost V 7 bases and J 0 bases, with 13 bases left between them. Germline-derived CDR1 and CDR2 are MDHEN and SYDVKM. The CDR3 here is CASTQRMGAKNIQYF. CDR3 nucleotides: TGTGCCAGCACCCAGAGGATGGGAGCCAAAAACATTCAGTACTTC.

V and J are TRBV7-2 and TRBJ2-7, with TRBD2 matching 10 bases. Losses at the gene ends were 5 bases for V and 3 bases for J; bases not matched to a gene: 19. The CDR3 contains 19 residues. Germline lookup yields CDR1 SGHTA and CDR2 FQGNSA. This CDR3 reads CASSLTGWSSGSWNYEQYF. The CDR3 nucleotides are TGTGCCAGCAGCCTTACAGGGTGGTCTAGCGGGAGCTGGAACTACGAGCAGTACTTC.

The CDR3 region has the DNA TGCAGTGCTAGAGAACGTATTGGGAATCAGCCCCAGCATTTT. This gives the protein CSARERIGNQPQHF. The rearrangement joins TRBV20-1 to TRBJ1-5; unclear D gene. The CDR3 consists of 14 residues. V was cut by 0 bases and J by 4 bases, with 10 bases left in between. CDR1 is DFQATT, CDR2 SNEGSKA, per germline (reference sequence).

This clonotype was observed many times. This sequence joins TRBV20-1 and TRBJ1-5; no clear D gene. Germline V lookup: CDR1 DFQATT, CDR2 SNEGSKA (reference sequence). Trimming removed 6 bases at V and 2 bases at J, with 11 bases between. CDR3 length: 13 residues. The CDR3 region is CSAPKEGNQPQHF. DNA of the CDR3: TGCAGTGCCCCAAAGGAGGGCAATCAGCCCCAGCATTTT.